This TCR beta chain was retrieved from a study of shared clonotypes between healthy human individuals. The method was immunoSEQ multiplex PCR; TCRdb's version includes in-frame clones alone and lacks a portion of them. Here the sample spans millions of clones, approximately 95% being singletons. CD45RO negativity and positive selection for CCR7 defined naive CD8 cells, a population that excluded terminally differentiated effector memory CD45RA+ cells. Among the donors, all were Caucasian adults who lived in Nashville, Tennessee. The germline V gene has CDR1 SNHLY and CDR2 FYNNEI. Losses at the gene ends were 3 bases for V and 2 bases for J; bases not matched to a gene: 9. The CDR3 runs to 17 residues.

The sample consisted of naive CD8+ T cells sorted from blood. The V and J genes are TRBV2 and TRBJ2-1; 8 positions agree with TRBD2. The receptor was isolated from a young man in good health. Written as DNA, the CDR3 is TGTGCCAGCAGTGAGGAGTTACTAGCGGCTACCTACAATGAGCAGTTCTTC. Translation gives CASSEELLAATYNEQFF.